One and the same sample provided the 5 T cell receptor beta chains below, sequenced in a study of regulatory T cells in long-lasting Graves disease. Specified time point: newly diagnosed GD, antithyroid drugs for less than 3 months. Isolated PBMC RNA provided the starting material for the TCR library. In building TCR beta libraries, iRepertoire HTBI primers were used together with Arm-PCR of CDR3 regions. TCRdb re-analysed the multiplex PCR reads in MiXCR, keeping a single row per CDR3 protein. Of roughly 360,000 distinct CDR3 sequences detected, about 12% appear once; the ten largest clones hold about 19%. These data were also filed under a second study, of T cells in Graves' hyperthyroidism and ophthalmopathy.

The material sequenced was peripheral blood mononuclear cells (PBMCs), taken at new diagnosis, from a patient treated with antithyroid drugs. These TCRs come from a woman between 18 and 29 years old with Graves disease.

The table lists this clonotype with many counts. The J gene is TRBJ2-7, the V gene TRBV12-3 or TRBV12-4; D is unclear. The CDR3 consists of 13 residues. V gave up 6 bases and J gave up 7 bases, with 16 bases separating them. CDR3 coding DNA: TGTGCCAGCAGCTTGACGGGTTTGGGTGAGCAGTACTTC. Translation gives CASSLTGLGEQYF.

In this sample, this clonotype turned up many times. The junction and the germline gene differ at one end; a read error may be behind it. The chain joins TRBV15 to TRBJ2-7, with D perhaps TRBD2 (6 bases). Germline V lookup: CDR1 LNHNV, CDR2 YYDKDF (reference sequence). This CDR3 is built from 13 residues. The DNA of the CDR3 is TGTGCCACCAGCCGAGACGGGAGCTCCGAGCAGTACTTC. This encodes CATSRDGSSEQYF.

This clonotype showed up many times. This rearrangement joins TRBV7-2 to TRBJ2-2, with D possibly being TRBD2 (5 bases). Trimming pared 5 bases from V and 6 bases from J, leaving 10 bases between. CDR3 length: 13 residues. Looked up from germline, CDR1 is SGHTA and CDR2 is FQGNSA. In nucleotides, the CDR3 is TGTGCCAGCAGCGCCGGACTGGCCGGGGAGCTGTTTTTT. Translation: CASSAGLAGELFF. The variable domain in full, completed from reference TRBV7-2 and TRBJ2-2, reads GAGVSQSPSNKVTEKGKDVELRCDPISGHTALYWYRQSLGQGLEFLIYFQGNSAPDKSGLPSDRFSAERTGGSVSTLTIQRTQQEDSAVYLCASSAGLAGELFFGEGSRLTVL.

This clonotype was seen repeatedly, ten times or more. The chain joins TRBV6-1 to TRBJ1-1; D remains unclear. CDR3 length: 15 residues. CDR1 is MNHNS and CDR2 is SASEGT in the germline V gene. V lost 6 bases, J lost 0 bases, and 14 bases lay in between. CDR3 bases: TGTGCCAGCAGGCGTATGGGGAACATGAACACTGAAGCTTTCTTT. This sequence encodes CASRRMGNMNTEAFF.

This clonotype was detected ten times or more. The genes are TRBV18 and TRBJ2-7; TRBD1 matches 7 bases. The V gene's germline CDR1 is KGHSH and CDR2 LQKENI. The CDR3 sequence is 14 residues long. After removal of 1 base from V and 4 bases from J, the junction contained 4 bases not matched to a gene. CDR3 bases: TGTGCCAGCTCACCACAGGGACAGCCATACGAGCAGTACGTC. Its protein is CASSPQGQPYEQYV.